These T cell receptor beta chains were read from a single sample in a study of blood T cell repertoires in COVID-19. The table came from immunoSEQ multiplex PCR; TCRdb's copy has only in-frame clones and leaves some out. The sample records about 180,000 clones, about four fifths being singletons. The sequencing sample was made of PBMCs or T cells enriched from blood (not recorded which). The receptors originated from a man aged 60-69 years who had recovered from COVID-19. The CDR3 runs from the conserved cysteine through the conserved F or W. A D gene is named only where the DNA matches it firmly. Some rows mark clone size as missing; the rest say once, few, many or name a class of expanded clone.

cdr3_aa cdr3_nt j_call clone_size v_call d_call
CASSSRQGSVGGIGYTF TGTGCCAGCAGCTCGAGACAGGGGAGTGTGGGAGGGATTGGCTACACCTTC TRBJ1-2 many TRBV7-2 TRBD1
CASSLEGQAKRSEQFF TGCGCCAGCAGCTTGGAGGGTCAGGCTAAGCGGAGTGAGCAGTTCTTC TRBJ2-1 NA TRBV5-1 NA
CASSLAPGGRQPQHF TGCGCCAGCAGCTTGGCTCCAGGGGGCCGGCAGCCCCAGCATTTT TRBJ1-5 NA TRBV5-1 TRBD1
CASRHRDRADEQYF TGTGCCAGCAGACACCGGGACAGGGCCGACGAGCAGTACTTC TRBJ2-7 NA TRBV6-5 TRBD1
CATSEGGRGYQETQYF TGTGCCACCAGTGAGGGCGGAAGAGGGTACCAAGAGACCCAGTACTTC TRBJ2-5 NA TRBV24-1 NA
CASSREQGFTDTQYF TGTGCCAGCAGCCGAGAACAGGGGTTCACAGATACGCAGTATTTT TRBJ2-3 NA TRBV5-4 TRBD1
CASSATGDGYTF TGTGCCAGCAGCGCGACAGGGGACGGCTACACCTTC TRBJ1-2 NA TRBV9 TRBD1
CASSLEANTEAFF TGTGCCAGCAGCTTGGAAGCGAACACTGAAGCTTTCTTT TRBJ1-1 NA TRBV5-6 NA
CASSPTGTGVYGYTF TGCGCCAGCAGCCCCACCGGGACAGGTGTCTATGGCTACACCTTC TRBJ1-2 few TRBV5-1 TRBD1
CASSPRRGGAGTSGSGDTQYF TGTGCCAGCTCACCGCGCCGCGGGGGTGCGGGGACTAGCGGGAGTGGAGATACGCAGTATTTT TRBJ2-3 NA TRBV18 TRBD2
CASRINQGAYQPQHF TGTGCCAGTAGGATTAATCAGGGGGCTTATCAGCCCCAGCATTTT TRBJ1-5 NA TRBV19 TRBD1
CASSDTGGYEQYF TGTGCCAGCAGCGACACGGGGGGCTACGAGCAGTACTTC TRBJ2-7 few TRBV19 TRBD2
CASSLTRGGSTDTQYF TGTGCCAGCAGCTTAACTCGGGGGGGTAGCACAGATACGCAGTATTTT TRBJ2-3 NA TRBV7-3 TRBD2